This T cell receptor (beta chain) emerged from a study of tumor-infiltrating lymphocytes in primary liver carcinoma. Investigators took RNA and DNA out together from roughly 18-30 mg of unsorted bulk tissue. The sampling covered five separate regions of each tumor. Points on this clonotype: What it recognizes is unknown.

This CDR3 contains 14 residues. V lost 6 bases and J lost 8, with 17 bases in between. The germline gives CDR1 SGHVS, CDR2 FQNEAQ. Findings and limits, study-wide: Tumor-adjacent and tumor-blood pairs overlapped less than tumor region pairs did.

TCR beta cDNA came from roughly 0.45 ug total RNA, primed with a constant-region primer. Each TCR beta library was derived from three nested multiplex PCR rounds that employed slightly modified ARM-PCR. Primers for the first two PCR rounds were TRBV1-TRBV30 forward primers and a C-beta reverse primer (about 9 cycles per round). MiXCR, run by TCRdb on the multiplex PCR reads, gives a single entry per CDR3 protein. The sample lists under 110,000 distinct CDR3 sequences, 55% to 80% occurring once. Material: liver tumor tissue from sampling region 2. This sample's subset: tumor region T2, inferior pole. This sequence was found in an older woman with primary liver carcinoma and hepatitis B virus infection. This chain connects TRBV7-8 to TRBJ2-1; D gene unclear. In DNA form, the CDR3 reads TGTGCCAGCAGTCTACGGACGGAGCTCCATGAGCAGTTCTTC. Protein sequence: CASSLRTELHEQFF.